A single TCR beta chain is shown here with its context. No antigen is known for it. At the time of sampling, donors were nominally healthy, though unrecorded immune exposures were likely. This entry is derived from a study of cytomegalovirus exposure and HLA in healthy donors. Study in general: There were 117 million unique TCR beta sequences, drawn from about 200 million T cells, in an earlier analysis. Of roughly 400 genotyped donors, around 84% clustered with self-reported Caucasian donors.

The study's findings and limits: Later findings reportedly placed an Asian-associated ancestry cluster below the approximately 670-donor mean for N-insertions.

Researchers ran the PCR with 60 Vbeta and 13 Jbeta primers. Profiling relied on immunoSEQ multiplex PCR, and the TCRdb table lists in-frame clones only, not all of them. The sample has some 90,000 clones; just under 80% are singletons. Deletions cut 3 bases from V and 8 bases from J, with 19 bases between. CDR1 is MNHNY and CDR2 is SVGAGI in the germline V gene (reference sequence). The CDR3 runs 15 residues. The TCR comes from a woman aged 40 to 50 in good health and CMV-seronegative. This chain connects TRBV6-6 to TRBJ1-2, with D possibly matching TRBD1 (5 bases). The sample taken for sequencing was PBMCs. CDR3 DNA sequence: TGTGCCAGCAGTTATGGTCAAGTAGGGGCCCACGGCTACACCTTC. Protein product: CASSYGQVGAHGYTF.